This T cell receptor (beta chain) was sequenced for a study of cytotoxic CD8 clonotypes in ibrutinib-treated CLL (dated by TCRdb to the early 2020s). Describing the broader study: The cohort was composed of about 10 relapsed/refractory and about 16 treatment-naive patients; IGHV unmutated status was identified in 17 patients. Partial responses were observed in 24 patients and complete responses in 2; after a median follow-up of about 69 months, remission was maintained in about 15 patients and progression was observed in some twelve. Response samples were taken after a median of about a year on treatment, ranging from about 6 to 40 months. On average, each sample had roughly 250,000 productive templates and around 100,000 productive rearrangements. Longitudinal samples were available for about 30% of the 86 trial participants. Cryopreserved peripheral blood mononuclear cells were obtained before treatment, at response, and at either sustained remission or disease progression. Every remission and progressive disease sample was obtained while ibrutinib was still being received by the patients. The paper's findings and limits, for the study overall: Lymph node repertoires were not examined, and the timing of sampling was not matched between patients in sustained remission and those whose disease progressed. Clonality rose at ibrutinib response, remained stable during sustained remission, and dropped back toward baseline at progression. Public clonotypes were found to be uncommon and were observed to contract or remain stable during treatment; the increase in clonality was shown to reflect expansion of private clonotypes at ibrutinib response. Baseline clonality exceeded that of age-matched healthy donors and correlated strongly with circulating CD8+ T-cell counts.

According to the study, the label for this sample's time point signals: approximately 2 years on ibrutinib. For TCR beta library preparation, about 2 micrograms of genomic DNA were isolated from cryopreserved PBMCs. Longitudinal blood samples from CLL patients receiving ibrutinib monotherapy were subjected to high-throughput TCR beta sequencing. The patients took part in an open-label, single-center phase 2 trial of ibrutinib monotherapy. Concerning this clone itself: No cognate antigen has been identified for it. The record has no base qualities; no much larger clone is one base away.

A MiSeq instrument was used for deep resolution sequencing, which targeted depths ranging from 1 in 1 million up to 1 in 200,000 T cells, with coverage averaging 10x for each clonotype. TCR beta libraries were generated with the immunoSEQ hsTCRB Kit. As for the original processing: The data were analyzed with ImmunoSEQ Analyzer and ImmunoSEQ Data Assistant, and V, D and J gene assignments followed IMGT definitions. Clonality, which ranges from 0 to 1, was calculated by subtracting the normalized Shannon entropy of productive rearrangement frequencies from one. Only overrepresented clonotypes making up at least 0.05% of the repertoire of each patient were included in the public clonotype analysis. Repertoires from some twelve age-matched healthy donors in immuneACCESS were used as clonality controls. Here the immuneACCESS table is served through TCRdb, limited to in-frame sequences with V and J called. Missing clones are a known gap in these copies; in checked studies unresolved V genes cover under half, and the rest lacks a known reason. For V, J and clone size, that table is used; D and trimming come from the DNA. The sample table holds approximately 57,000 clones, of which 56% were seen once. The ten largest make up just over 20% of the sample.

CDR1 and CDR2 are drawn from the germline V gene: SGHTA, FQGNSA. Including cysteine and phenylalanine, the CDR3 has 12 amino acids. Just CDR3 DNA is preserved here, 36 bases in frame from base 1. V is shortened by 5 bases, J by 4 bases, and the region joining them spans 8 bases. The chain couples TRBV7-2 to TRBJ1-2, with no reliable assignment of the D segment. The input for sequencing was PBMCs, taken after 24 months of ibrutinib treatment. The TCR was taken from a human donor with chronic lymphocytic leukemia. The CDR3 loop reads CASSSSAYGYTF. The DNA is as follows: TGTGCCAGCAGCAGTTCGGCCTATGGCTACACCTTC.